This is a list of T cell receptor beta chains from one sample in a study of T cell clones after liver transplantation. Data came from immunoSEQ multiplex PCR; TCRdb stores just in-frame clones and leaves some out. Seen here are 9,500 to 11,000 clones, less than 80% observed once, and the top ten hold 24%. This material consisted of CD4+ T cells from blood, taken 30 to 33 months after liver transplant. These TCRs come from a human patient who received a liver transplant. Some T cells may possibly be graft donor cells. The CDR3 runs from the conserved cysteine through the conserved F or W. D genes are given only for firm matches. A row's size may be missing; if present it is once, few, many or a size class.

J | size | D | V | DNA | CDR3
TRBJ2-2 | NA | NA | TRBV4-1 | TGCGCCAGCAGCCAAGATTCAGCCGGGGAGCTGTTTTTT | CASSQDSAGELFF
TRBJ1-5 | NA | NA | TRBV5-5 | TGTGCCAGCAGCTTGGGCGCGGCCGAACAGCCCCAGCATTTT | CASSLGAAEQPQHF
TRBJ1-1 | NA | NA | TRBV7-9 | TGTGCCAGCGTTGCCCCTGCCACTGAAGCTTTCTTT | CASVAPATEAFF
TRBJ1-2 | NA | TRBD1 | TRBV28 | TGTGCCAGCAGTTCCTATTTTTTAGGACAGGACAACTATGGCTACACCTTC | CASSSYFLGQDNYGYTF
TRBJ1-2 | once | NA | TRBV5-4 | TGTGCCAGCAGCTTGAACGGGGTGTTTAACTATGGCTACACCTTC | CASSLNGVFNYGYTF
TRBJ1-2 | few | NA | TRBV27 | TGTGCCAGCAGTCCTGGGGGGCAGAACTATGGCTACACCTTC | CASSPGGQNYGYTF
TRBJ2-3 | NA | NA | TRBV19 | TGTGCCAGCCAAGTGACAGGGACTAACACAGATACGCAGTATTTT | CASQVTGTNTDTQYF
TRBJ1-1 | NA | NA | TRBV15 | TGTGCCACCAGCCCCCGGACCCAATTATCCGTATACACTGAAGCTTTCTTT | CATSPRTQLSVYTEAFF
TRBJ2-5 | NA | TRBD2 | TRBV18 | TGTGCCAGCTCGCGGGAGGGGGAAGAGACCCAGTACTTC | CASSREGEETQYF
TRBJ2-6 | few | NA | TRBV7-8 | TGTGCCAGCAGCCCTCCTTTGCGGGGCTCTGGGGCCAACGTCCTGACTTTC | CASSPPLRGSGANVLTF
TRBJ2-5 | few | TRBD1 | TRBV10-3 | TGTGCCATCAGTGAGTCAGACAGGGGCCCGGGGAAGACCCAGTACTTC | CAISESDRGPGKTQYF
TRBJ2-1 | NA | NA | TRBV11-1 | TGTGCCAGCAGCCCTGCAAGGAGCTCCTACAATGAGCAGTTCTTC | CASSPARSSYNEQFF
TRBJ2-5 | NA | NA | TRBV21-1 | TGTGCCAGCCGGAAAAGACAGGGGCGAGAGACCCAGTACTTC | CASRKRQGRETQYF
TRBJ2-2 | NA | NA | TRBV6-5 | TGTGCCAGCAGTTTCAGGGTTACCGGGGAGCTGTTTTTT | CASSFRVTGELFF
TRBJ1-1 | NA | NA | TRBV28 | TGTGCCAGCAGTCCTCTACAGGGAGGGTCCACTGAAGCTTTCTTT | CASSPLQGGSTEAFF
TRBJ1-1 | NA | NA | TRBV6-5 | TGTGCCAGCAGCTCAAGCACGAACACTGAAGCTTTCTTT | CASSSSTNTEAFF
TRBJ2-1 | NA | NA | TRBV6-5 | TGTGCCAGCAGTACCCGGGAGTTCGATGAGCAGTTCTTC | CASSTREFDEQFF
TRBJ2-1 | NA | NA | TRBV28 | TGTGCCAGCAGTCATGGGCAGACAGCTTACAATGAGCAGTTCTTC | CASSHGQTAYNEQFF
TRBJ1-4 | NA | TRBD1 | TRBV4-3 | TGCGCCAGCAGCCAAGCCACCGGGACAGCCAGAGAAAAACTGTTTTTT | CASSQATGTAREKLFF
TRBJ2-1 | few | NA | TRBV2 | TGTGCCAGCTCGGAGGACAGCTCTACAAATGAGCAGTTCTTC | CASSEDSSTNEQFF
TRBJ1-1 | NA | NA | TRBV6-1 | TGTGCCAGCAGGTTGTATAACACTGAAGCTTTCTTT | CASRLYNTEAFF
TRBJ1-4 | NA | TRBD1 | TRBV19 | TGTGCCAGTAGTATCCGGGAGACAGGGACAACTAATGAAAAACTGTTTTTT | CASSIRETGTTNEKLFF
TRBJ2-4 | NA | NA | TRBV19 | TGTGCCAGTGCGAACGAGGGGCGCCAGGAAAACATTCAGTACTTC | CASANEGRQENIQYF
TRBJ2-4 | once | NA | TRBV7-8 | TGTGCCAGCAGCTTAGCGAGTGACAGGGAGGACATTCAGTACTTC | CASSLASDREDIQYF
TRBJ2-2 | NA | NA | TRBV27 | TGTGCCAGCAGTCTCTATTACCACACCGGGGAGCTGTTTTTT | CASSLYYHTGELFF
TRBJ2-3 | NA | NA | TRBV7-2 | TGTGCCAGCAGCTCCTCACTCTTCACAGATACGCAGTATTTT | CASSSSLFTDTQYF
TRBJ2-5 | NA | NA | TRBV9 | TGTGCCAGCAGCGTAGGATCAGGAAAAGAGACCCAGTACTTC | CASSVGSGKETQYF
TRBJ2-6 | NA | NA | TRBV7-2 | TGTGCCAGCAGCTTAGAATCCGGGGCCAACGTCCTGACTTTC | CASSLESGANVLTF
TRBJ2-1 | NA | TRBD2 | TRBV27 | TGTGCCAGCAGTCCAATACTGCGGGGAGGGATCAATGAGCAGTTCTTC | CASSPILRGGINEQFF
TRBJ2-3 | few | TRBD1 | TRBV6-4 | TGTGCCAGCAGTGAGGGACAGGACACAGATACGCAGTATTTT | CASSEGQDTDTQYF
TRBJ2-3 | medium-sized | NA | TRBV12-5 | TGTGCTAGTGGTTTATCAGATACGCAGTATTTT | CASGLSDTQYF
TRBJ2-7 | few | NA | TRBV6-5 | TGTGCCAGCAGTGAATTAGAAGGGTCCTACGAGCAGTACTTC | CASSELEGSYEQYF
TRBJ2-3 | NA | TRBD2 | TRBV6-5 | TGTGCCAGCAGTTACGGCGGGGGGGTGGCAGATACGCAGTATTTT | CASSYGGGVADTQYF
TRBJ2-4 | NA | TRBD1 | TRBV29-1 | TGCAGCGTTGAAGAGACGATGGGACAGGGGCAAAACATTCAGTACTTC | CSVEETMGQGQNIQYF
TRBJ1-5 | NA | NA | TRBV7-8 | TGTGCCAGCAGCGAGGGCCGGGGTAATAATCAGCCCCAGCATTTT | CASSEGRGNNQPQHF
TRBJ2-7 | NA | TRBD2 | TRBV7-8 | TGTGCCAGCAGCTCATCTAGCGGGGGCCTATACGAGCAGTACTTC | CASSSSSGGLYEQYF
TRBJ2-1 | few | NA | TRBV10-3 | TGTGCCATCAGCGACGGGGGCGGTGAGCAGTTCTTC | CAISDGGGEQFF
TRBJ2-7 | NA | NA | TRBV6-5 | TGTGCCTGCGGGTACGAGCAGTACTTC | CACGYEQYF
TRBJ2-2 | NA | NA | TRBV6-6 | TGTGCCAGCAGTTATTCCGCCGGGGAGCTGTTTTTT | CASSYSAGELFF
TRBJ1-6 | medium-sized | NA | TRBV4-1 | TGCGCCAGCAGCCAAGAAGGAGGTAGCTCCTATAATTCACCCCTCCACTTT | CASSQEGGSSYNSPLHF
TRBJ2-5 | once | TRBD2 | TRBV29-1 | TGCAGCGTGCAACCCCGACTAGCGGGAGTTGGGGGTCAAGAGACCCAGTACTTC | CSVQPRLAGVGGQETQYF
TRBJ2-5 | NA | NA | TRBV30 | TGTGCCTGGAGTGCAACGCCGGGACACAGAGCAATGGAGACCCAGTACTTC | CAWSATPGHRAMETQYF
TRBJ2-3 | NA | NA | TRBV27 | TGTGCCAGCAGTCTGCGGGGCGATACGCAGTATTTT | CASSLRGDTQYF
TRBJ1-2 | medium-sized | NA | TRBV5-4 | TGTGCCAGCAGCTTGGGATCTTTCTTGTTGAACTATGGCTACACCTTC | CASSLGSFLLNYGYTF
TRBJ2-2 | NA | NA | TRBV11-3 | TGTGCCAGCAGCTTTCGGGGCCCCACCGGGGAGCTGTTTTTT | CASSFRGPTGELFF
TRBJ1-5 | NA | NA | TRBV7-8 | TGTGCCAGCGGACCAGGGGTCGGCAATCAGCCCCAGCATTTT | CASGPGVGNQPQHF